These 15 T cell receptor beta chains were all obtained from the same sample, sequenced in a study of CD8+ T cells in alopecia areata. Treatment reported: oral pan-JAK inhibitor, 5-10 mg twice daily. Extracted RNA was reverse transcribed, and the resulting cDNA served as sequencing template. Sequencing was performed with immunoSEQ multiplex PCR; in TCRdb, only in-frame clones are kept and a portion is missing. The sample consists of 150,000 to 250,000 clones, roughly 64% of them appearing once. The specimen was CD4+ T cells sorted from blood, collected at week 24, from a patient treated with tofacitinib. Receptors were obtained from a human donor with alopecia areata.

The V gene is TRBV15, the J gene TRBJ2-3; the D is unclear. This CDR3 comprises 12 residues. Germline assignment: CDR1 LNHNV and CDR2 YYDKDF (reference sequence). The V end lost 3 bases, the J end lost 3 bases, and 4 bases lay between the germline ends. CDR3 sequence (DNA): TGTGCCACCAGCAGCAGTACAGATACGCAGTATTTT. Protein: CATSSSTDTQYF.

The chain uses TRBV6-6 and TRBJ2-7; maybe TRBD1 (6 bases). Germline V CDR1 and CDR2: MNHNY, SVGAGI (reference sequence). The CDR3 consists of 14 residues. V shed 6 bases and J shed 2 bases, with 14 bases lying between them. CDR3 protein: CASRHQTGPYEQYF. As DNA, the CDR3 is TGTGCCAGCAGGCACCAGACAGGACCCTACGAGCAGTACTTC.

This rearrangement joins TRBV7-7 to TRBJ2-5, with TRBD2 matching 7 bases. CDR1 is SSHAT and CDR2 is FNYEAQ in the germline V gene (reference sequence). The CDR3 is made up of 13 amino acids. V shed 5 bases, J shed 5 bases, and the junction held 5 bases outside the gene matches. The CDR3 region has the DNA TGTGCCAGCAGCCAGAGCGGGGAGGAGACCCAGTACTTC. Translating gives CASSQSGEETQYF.

The V and J genes are TRBV5-1 and TRBJ2-3, with 10 bases fitting TRBD1. Germline assignment: CDR1 SGHRS and CDR2 YFSETQ. This CDR3 is built from 14 residues. Trimming at V came to 2 bases and at J to 4 bases, leaving 1 base not matched to a gene. DNA for the CDR3: TGCGCCAGCAGCTTCGGACAGGGGGCAGATACGCAGTATTTT. Protein product: CASSFGQGADTQYF. Full variable domain (outside the CDR3, taken from reference TRBV5-1 and TRBJ2-3): KAGVTQTPRYLIKTRGQQVTLSCSPISGHRSVSWYQQTPGQGLQFLFEYFSETQRNKGNFPGRFSGRQFSNSRSEMNVSTLELGDSALYLCASSFGQGADTQYFGPGTRLTVL.

The V call is TRBV5-4, the J call TRBJ2-3; 14 positions agree with TRBD2. The V segment lost 0 bases and the J segment 9 bases; nucleotides outside the gene matches: 12. Germline V CDR1 and CDR2: SGHNT, YYREEE (reference sequence). The CDR3 consists of 18 residues. CDR3 DNA: TGTGCCAGCAGCTTGGGAGGCTTGCGGACTAGCGGGGGGTCGACGCAGTATTTT. Its translation is CASSLGGLRTSGGSTQYF.

The chain uses TRBV19 and TRBJ2-5; a possible D gene is TRBD1 (7 bases). The CDR3 sequence is 14 residues long. The germline gives CDR1 LNHDA, CDR2 SQIVND (reference sequence). V lost 9 bases to trimming and J lost 5 bases, with 19 bases between them. The CDR3 is CASGNQGGRETQYF. CDR3 coding DNA: TGTGCCAGCGGAAATCAGGGGGGTCGGGAGACCCAGTACTTC.

Written as DNA, the CDR3 is TGTGCCAGCAGCTCCAGGCATAGGGGCACTCCTGGCAATCAGCCCCAGCATTTT. It codes for CASSSRHRGTPGNQPQHF. The chain joins TRBV5-6 to TRBJ1-5; a possible D gene is TRBD1 (5 bases). The CDR3 is 18 residues long. Germline V CDR1 and CDR2: SGHDT, YYEEEE. Trimming removed 3 bases at V and 2 bases at J, with 21 bases between.

The gene calls are TRBV5-1 and TRBJ1-1; no clear D. Per the germline V gene, CDR1 is SGHRS and CDR2 is YFSETQ. The CDR3 is made up of 17 amino acids. Trimming stripped 4 bases from V and 4 bases from J, with 23 bases between. CDR3 DNA: TGCGCCAGCAGCAGAGTCCGGGCCAATGAACCAGGCACTGAAGCTTTCTTT. Translation: CASSRVRANEPGTEAFF.

V and J are TRBV9 and TRBJ2-3, with a tentative D call TRBD1 (6 bases). The CDR3 has 13 amino acids. Germline V gene lookup returns CDR1 SGDLS and CDR2 YYNGEE. V was shortened by 4 bases and J by 5 bases, with 11 bases between the two germline ends. In DNA, the CDR3 is TGTGCCAGCAGCACGCGGACAGAAGATACGCAGTATTTT. Translated: CASSTRTEDTQYF. The full variable domain, its missing parts supplied by reference TRBV9 and TRBJ2-3, is DSGVTQTPKHLITATGQRVTLRCSPRSGDLSVYWYQQSLDQGLQFLIQYYNGEERAKGNILERFSAQQFPDLHSELNLSSLELGDSALYFCASSTRTEDTQYFGPGTRLTVL.

The V call is TRBV5-6, the J call TRBJ1-2; TRBD1 matches 9 bases. V dropped 0 bases and J dropped 9; count of bases not matched to a gene: 3. The CDR3 loop spans 13 amino acids. The germline V gene has CDR1 SGHDT and CDR2 YYEEEE. The CDR3 coding sequence is TGTGCCAGCAGCTTGGGGGACAGGGCTCGCTACACCTTC. This sequence encodes CASSLGDRARYTF.

This chain links TRBV30 with TRBJ2-1; 10 bases match TRBD2. This CDR3 contains 13 residues. Germline V gives CDR1 GTSNPN, CDR2 SVGIG (reference sequence). V was pared by 8 bases and J by 2 bases, with 3 bases of the junction left unmatched. The CDR3 sequence: CAQAGGPYNEQFF. The CDR3 DNA reads as TGTGCCCAAGCGGGAGGGCCCTACAATGAGCAGTTCTTC.

This clone was picked up a small number of times. This chain links TRBV5-1 with TRBJ2-1; 12 bases match TRBD2. This CDR3 contains 16 residues. Unmatched junction bases numbered 8, after V lost 4 bases and J lost 6 bases. Germline V gene data show CDR1 as SGHRS and CDR2 as YFSETQ. For the CDR3, the DNA is TGCGCCAGCAGCGGGGGACTAGCGGGTGTTTCCAATGAGCAGTTCTTC. As protein: CASSGGLAGVSNEQFF.

The chain joins TRBV25-1 to TRBJ2-5, with a possible D match to TRBD2 (6 bases). The CDR3 runs to 12 residues. With 8 bases removed from V and 0 bases from J, the gap between germline ends came to 7 bases. Germline CDR1 is MGHDK and CDR2 is SYGVNS. The CDR3: CASRDYQETQYF. The CDR3, as DNA: TGTGCCAGCCGGGACTACCAAGAGACCCAGTACTTC.

V usage is TRBV25-1 and J usage is TRBJ2-1, with D possibly being TRBD1 or TRBD2 (5 bases each). The length of the CDR3 is 15 residues. The V gene lost 3 bases and the J gene lost 7 bases, with 16 bases spanning the gap. CDR1 is MGHDK and CDR2 is SYGVNS in the germline V gene. The CDR3 region is CASSEVGEFWNEQFF. CDR3 nucleotide sequence: TGTGCCAGCAGTGAGGTAGGGGAGTTTTGGAATGAGCAGTTCTTC.

The V and J genes are TRBV14 and TRBJ1-2; 8 nucleotides line up with TRBD1. V lost 3 bases, J lost 7 bases, and 4 bases stayed unmatched. Looked up from germline, CDR1 is SGHDN and CDR2 is FVKESK. The CDR3 consists of 13 residues. In nucleotides, the CDR3 is TGTGCCAGCAGCCATCGCAGGGGGCTTGGCTACACCTTC. Translation gives CASSHRRGLGYTF. Variable domain in full (rest from reference TRBV14 and TRBJ1-2): EAGVTQFPSHSVIEKGQTVTLRCDPISGHDNLYWYRRVMGKEIKFLLHFVKESKQDESGMPNNRFLAERTGGTYSTLKVQPAELEDSGVYFCASSHRRGLGYTFGSGTRLTVV.